A single sample gave rise to the 11 T cell receptor beta chains below, sequenced in a study of blood T cell repertoires in COVID-19. Using immunoSEQ multiplex PCR, the repertoire was profiled, and TCRdb retains in-frame clones only, with some absent. The data hold under 300,000 clones, with roughly 88% observed a single time. The sequenced sample consisted of PBMCs or T cells enriched from blood (not recorded which). These receptors came from a woman in her fifties or sixties who had recovered from COVID-19.

The V gene is TRBV28, the J gene TRBJ2-1, with unresolved D. V was trimmed by 5 bases and J by 5 bases, leaving 4 bases between them. Germline V gene data show CDR1 as MDHEN and CDR2 as SYDVKM. The CDR3 runs to 11 residues. The CDR3 bases are TGTGCCAGCAGTCTAAACAATGAGCAGTTCTTC. Translated, it gives CASSLNNEQFF.

This clone turned up a few times. V and J are TRBV19 and TRBJ2-7; 7 nucleotides line up with TRBD1. In germline, CDR1 is LNHDA, CDR2 SQIVND (reference sequence). The CDR3 has 17 residues. J was trimmed by 3 bases and V by 7 bases; bases with no gene match: 18. Written as DNA, the CDR3 is TGTGCCAGTACTTTCCCGGGGACAGAAAAAACCCACTACGAGCAGTACTTC. Translation: CASTFPGTEKTHYEQYF.

This chain joins TRBV11-1 and TRBJ1-6; no definite D call. This CDR3 is built from 15 residues. Germline V gene sequence: CDR1 SGHAT, CDR2 FQDESV (reference sequence). V dropped 1 base and J dropped 8 bases, with 12 bases sitting between them. CDR3: CASSLEGRRDSPLHF. As DNA, the CDR3 is TGTGCCAGCAGCTTAGAAGGGAGGAGAGATTCACCCCTCCACTTT.

V is TRBV29-1 and J is TRBJ1-2, with 7 nucleotides matching TRBD1. J gave up 3 bases and V 6 bases, and 7 bases lay outside the gene matches. This CDR3 has 13 residues. Looked up from germline, CDR1 is SQVTM and CDR2 is ANQGSEA. The CDR3 protein is CSVGTDRDYGYTF. The CDR3 coding sequence is TGCAGCGTAGGGACAGATCGAGACTATGGCTACACCTTC.

The chain links TRBV18 to TRBJ2-2; 11 bases fit TRBD1. Germline V gene lookup returns CDR1 KGHSH and CDR2 LQKENI. J was trimmed by 4 bases and V by 5 bases; bases with no gene match: 3. The CDR3 loop spans 15 amino acids. The CDR3 loop reads CASSSGTGGTGELFF. CDR3 in DNA: TGTGCCAGCTCATCCGGGACAGGGGGCACCGGGGAGCTGTTTTTT.

V gene TRBV11-2 combines with J gene TRBJ2-3; 7 positions agree with TRBD2. Germline V CDR1 and CDR2: SGHAT, FQNNGV. The CDR3 extends over 16 amino acids. Trimming removed 3 bases from V and 3 bases from J; junction bases left unmatched: 9. The CDR3 region has the DNA TGTGCCAGCAGCTTTACCCTGTCAGCGGGAACAGATACGCAGTATTTT. It specifies CASSFTLSAGTDTQYF.

CDR3 sequence reads: CATKVGLAEFTDTQYF. The CDR3 DNA follows: TGTGCCACCAAAGTGGGACTAGCGGAGTTCACAGATACGCAGTATTTT. The chain uses TRBV15 and TRBJ2-3; TRBD2 matches 11 bases. The CDR3 contains 16 residues. Germline loops: CDR1 LNHNV, CDR2 YYDKDF (reference sequence). Losses at the gene ends were 7 bases for V and 2 bases for J; bases not matched to a gene: 8.

This chain uses TRBV7-9 with TRBJ1-1, with 7 bases lining up with TRBD1. Trimming cost V 4 bases and J 4 bases; bases outside gene matches: 9. This CDR3 is built from 15 residues. Germline CDR1 is SEHNR and CDR2 is FQNEAQ (reference sequence). CDR3 DNA: TGTGCCAGCAGCTCACAGGGGACCGTCCGCACTGAAGCTTTCTTT. Amino acid sequence: CASSSQGTVRTEAFF.

The chain carries TRBV30 and TRBJ2-7; tentatively, D is TRBD1 (5 bases). The V gene lost 0 bases and the J gene lost 0 bases, with 12 bases spanning the gap. CDR3 length: 15 residues. Germline CDR1 and CDR2: GTSNPN and SVGIG (reference sequence). The CDR3 loop reads CAWSVSAGYSYEQYF. CDR3 nucleotides: TGTGCCTGGAGTGTAAGTGCAGGGTACTCCTACGAGCAGTACTTC.

The rearrangement links TRBV20-1 to TRBJ2-5; a weak D match, TRBD2 (6 bases). The V end lost 3 bases, the J end lost 5 bases, and 13 bases lay between the germline ends. The V gene's germline CDR1 is DFQATT and CDR2 SNEGSKA (reference sequence). The CDR3 length is 13 residues. CDR3 bases: TGCAGTGCTAGTGGTCGTGGGGGGGAGACCCAGTACTTC. This translates into CSASGRGGETQYF.

The V gene is TRBV27, the J gene TRBJ1-2, with D possibly TRBD1 on 6 matching bases. The CDR3 has 13 residues. The V end lost 2 bases, the J end lost 2 bases, and 6 bases lay between the germline ends. Germline CDR1 MNHEY, CDR2 SMNVEV (reference sequence). The CDR3 reads CASSLDRNYGYTF. CDR3 DNA: TGTGCCAGCAGTTTAGACAGGAACTATGGCTACACCTTC.